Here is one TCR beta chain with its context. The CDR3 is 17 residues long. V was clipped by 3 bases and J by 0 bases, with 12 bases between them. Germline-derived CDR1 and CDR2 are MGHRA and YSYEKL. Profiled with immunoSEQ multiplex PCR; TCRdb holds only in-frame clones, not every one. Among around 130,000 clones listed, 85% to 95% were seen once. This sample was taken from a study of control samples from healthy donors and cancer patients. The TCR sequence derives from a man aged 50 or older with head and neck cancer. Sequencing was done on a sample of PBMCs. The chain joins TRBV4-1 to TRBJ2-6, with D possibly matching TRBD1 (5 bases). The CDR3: CASSQPRVRSGANVLTF. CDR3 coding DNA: TGCGCCAGCAGCCAGCCCAGGGTCCGCTCTGGGGCCAACGTCCTGACTTTC.